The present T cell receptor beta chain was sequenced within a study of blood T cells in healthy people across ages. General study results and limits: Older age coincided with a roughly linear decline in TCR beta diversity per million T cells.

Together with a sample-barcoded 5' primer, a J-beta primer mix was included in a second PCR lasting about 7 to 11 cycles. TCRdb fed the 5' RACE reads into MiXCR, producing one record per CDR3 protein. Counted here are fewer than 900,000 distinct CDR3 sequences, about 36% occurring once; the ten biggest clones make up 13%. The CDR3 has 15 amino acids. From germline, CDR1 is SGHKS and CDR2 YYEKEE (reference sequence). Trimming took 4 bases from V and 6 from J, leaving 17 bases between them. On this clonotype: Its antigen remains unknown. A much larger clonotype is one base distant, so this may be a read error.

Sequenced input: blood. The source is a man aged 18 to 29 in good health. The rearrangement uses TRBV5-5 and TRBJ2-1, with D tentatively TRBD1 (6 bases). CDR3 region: CASSQGTRGGNEQFF. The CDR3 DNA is TGTGCCAGCAGCCAAGGCACAAGAGGGGGCAATGAGCAGTTCTTC.